This entry lists 32 T cell receptor beta chains sequenced from one sample in a study of cytomegalovirus exposure and HLA in healthy donors. PCR amplification relied on 60 Vbeta primers (plus 13 Jbeta primers). Method: immunoSEQ multiplex PCR; TCRdb's copy keeps in-frame clones and lacks some. The sample consists of roughly 100,000 clones, around 86% of them appearing once. The sample taken for sequencing was PBMCs. Source of these receptors: a man aged 25-45 years in good health and CMV-seropositive.

This rearrangement joins TRBV5-1 to TRBJ2-2; 10 positions agree with TRBD1. This CDR3 has 16 residues. V was pared by 0 bases and J by 4 bases, with 3 bases of the junction left unmatched. Germline V gene data show CDR1 as SGHRS and CDR2 as YFSETQ. The CDR3 is CASSLARQGATGELFF. Written as DNA, the CDR3 is TGCGCCAGCAGCTTGGCCCGACAGGGGGCCACCGGGGAGCTGTTTTTT.

This clone was detected once. The rearrangement uses TRBV6-5 and TRBJ1-2, with 7 bases identical to TRBD1. Trimming took 6 bases from V and 8 from J; bases not matched to a gene: 6. The CDR3 loop spans 12 amino acids. Germline V lookup: CDR1 MNHEY, CDR2 SVGAGI. CDR3 amino acids: CASRTGFRGYTF. The CDR3 DNA is TGTGCCAGCAGGACAGGGTTCCGCGGCTACACCTTC.

This clone showed up just once. This rearrangement joins TRBV11-2 to TRBJ2-7, with D perhaps matching TRBD1 (6 bases). The germline CDR1 and CDR2 sequences are SGHAT and FQNNGV. The CDR3 covers 15 residues. The V and J ends lost 3 bases and 2 bases respectively, with 14 bases between them. DNA of the CDR3: TGTGCCAGCAGCTTTAACCGGGACAAGACCTACGAGCAGTACTTC. It specifies CASSFNRDKTYEQYF.

This clone came up a few times. Other DNA sequences within the sample encode an identical CDR3. V is TRBV5-1 and J is TRBJ2-2, with 9 bases that match TRBD1. Unmatched junction bases numbered 5, after V lost 5 bases and J lost 0 bases. The CDR3 sequence is 16 residues long. The V gene's germline CDR1 is SGHRS and CDR2 YFSETQ. The CDR3, as DNA: TGCGCCAGCAGTCGCCGGGACAGGGCGAACACCGGGGAGCTGTTTTTT. This translates into CASSRRDRANTGELFF.

This chain uses TRBV10-2 with TRBJ1-5; 10 nucleotides agree with TRBD1. In germline, CDR1 is WSHSY, CDR2 SAAADI. The CDR3 has 15 amino acids. With 2 bases clipped from V and 5 bases from J, the junction kept 3 bases outside the gene matches. CDR3: CASSEPGTGDQPQHF. Here the CDR3 DNA reads TGCGCCAGCAGTGAGCCCGGGACAGGGGATCAGCCCCAGCATTTT.

The chain has TRBV29-1 and TRBJ1-1; D remains ambiguous. The CDR3 covers 12 residues. V was shortened by 4 bases and J by 1 base, with 7 bases between the two germline ends. Germline-derived CDR1 and CDR2 are SQVTM and ANQGSEA. The CDR3 nucleotides are TGCAGCGTTGTAGTTGCGAACACTGAAGCTTTCTTT. Translation: CSVVVANTEAFF.

This chain connects TRBV28 to TRBJ2-7; D remains unclear. Looked up from germline, CDR1 is MDHEN and CDR2 is SYDVKM. The V end was cut by 3 bases, the J end by 0 bases, with 9 bases between. The CDR3 has 14 amino acids. In DNA, the CDR3 is TGTGCCAGCAGTTTTCACACTACCTCCTACGAGCAGTACTTC. This gives the protein CASSFHTTSYEQYF.

V usage is TRBV27 and J usage is TRBJ2-3; 7 positions agree with TRBD1. V lost 5 bases, J lost 1 base, and 12 bases stayed unmatched. CDR1 and CDR2 (germline): MNHEY, SMNVEV (reference sequence). CDR3 length: 17 residues. CDR3 protein: CASSPYRGQRGTDTQYF. Here the CDR3 DNA reads TGTGCCAGCAGTCCTTACAGGGGCCAAAGGGGCACAGATACGCAGTATTTT.

This clone was picked up a small number of times. This chain connects TRBV4-3 to TRBJ2-1, with TRBD2 as a possible D gene (6 bases). CDR3 length: 17 amino acids. The V and J ends lost 0 bases and 3 bases respectively, with 15 bases between them. Per germline, CDR1 LGHNA and CDR2 YSLEER. The DNA of the CDR3 is TGCGCCAGCAGCCAAGATAACGGGCTAGCGCGCTACAATGAGCAGTTCTTC. Protein sequence: CASSQDNGLARYNEQFF.

In this sample, this clone turned up once. The sample has other DNA sequences that encode this CDR3 too. V usage is TRBV19 and J usage is TRBJ1-5; no firm D call. V lost 3 bases to trimming and J lost 0 bases, with 9 bases between them. There are 15 residues in the CDR3. Germline loops: CDR1 LNHDA, CDR2 SQIVND (reference sequence). Here the CDR3 DNA reads TGTGCCAGTAGTATCTGGCAGGCTAGCAATCAGCCCCAGCATTTT. Translated: CASSIWQASNQPQHF.

This chain connects TRBV5-1 to TRBJ2-5; D is possibly TRBD1 (6 bases). Germline CDR1 reads SGHRS; CDR2 reads YFSETQ. The ends were cut back, 7 bases at V and 4 bases at J, with 17 bases in the middle. CDR3 length: 14 residues. The CDR3 bases are TGCGCCAGCCGGGACACGGCGATTGGAGAGACCCAGTACTTC. This translates into CASRDTAIGETQYF.

This clone was found a few times. V and J are TRBV19 and TRBJ1-5, with D possibly TRBD1 on 5 matching bases. The germline V gene encodes CDR1 LNHDA and CDR2 SQIVND (reference sequence). This CDR3 has 13 amino acids. Trimming stripped 9 bases from V and 1 base from J, with 10 bases between. The CDR3 spells CASAQDSNQPQHF. The CDR3 DNA is TGTGCCAGCGCACAGGACAGCAATCAGCCCCAGCATTTT.

In DNA form, the CDR3 reads TGCGCCAGCAGCTTGGGAGTAGCGGGGGCCACAGATACGCAGTATTTT. Encoded protein: CASSLGVAGATDTQYF. The chain is built from TRBV5-1 and TRBJ2-3; 9 positions agree with TRBD2. Germline loops: CDR1 SGHRS, CDR2 YFSETQ. There are 16 residues in the CDR3. The V gene end was trimmed by 0 bases and the J gene end by 2 bases; junction bases not matched to a gene: 4.

V gene TRBV7-5 combines with J gene TRBJ1-5; no DNA check was done on the table's D call, TRBD1. TRBV7-5 is a pseudogene locus. This CDR3 comprises 18 residues. The CDR3 sequence is CARSSQPPQGPHQQPQHF. The CDR3 bases are TGTGCCAGAAGCTCCCAACCACCACAGGGGCCCCATCAGCAGCCCCAGCATTTT.

The V and J genes are TRBV7-2 and TRBJ2-7, with TRBD2 identical over 12 bases. Germline V gives CDR1 SGHTA, CDR2 FQGNSA. V lost 5 bases and J lost 2; bases outside the gene matches: 4. This CDR3 has 15 amino acids. CDR3 residues: CASSRTSGVPYEQYF. DNA for the CDR3: TGTGCCAGCAGCCGGACTAGCGGGGTACCCTACGAGCAGTACTTC.

This chain joins TRBV29-1 and TRBJ1-5; 10 bases agree with TRBD1. Germline assignment: CDR1 SQVTM and CDR2 ANQGSEA. The J segment lost 3 bases and the V segment lost 5 bases, leaving 10 bases of the junction unmatched. The length of the CDR3 is 16 residues. The CDR3 region has the DNA TGCAGCGTTACCTTCGGACAGGGGGGTCCCAATCAGCCCCAGCATTTT. This encodes CSVTFGQGGPNQPQHF.

This clone has just one count. The chain is built from TRBV4-2 and TRBJ2-5; D may be TRBD2 (6 bases). There are 13 residues in the CDR3. Germline V gene lookup returns CDR1 LGHNA and CDR2 YNFKEQ. V was trimmed by 0 bases and J by 5 bases, leaving 7 bases between them. CDR3 loop: CASSQDGGETQYF. CDR3 sequence (DNA): TGTGCCAGCAGCCAAGATGGGGGGGAGACCCAGTACTTC.

The gene calls are TRBV5-6 and TRBJ1-1, with TRBD1 identical over 7 bases. Germline values: CDR1 SGHDT, CDR2 YYEEEE. The V and J ends lost 3 bases and 5 bases, in that order; junction bases with no gene match: 10. The length of the CDR3 is 15 residues. The CDR3 DNA follows: TGTGCCAGCAGCTCCCTGACAGGGAGAAGTACTGAAGCTTTCTTT. Translated: CASSSLTGRSTEAFF.

The V gene is TRBV6-4, the J gene TRBJ2-7; 9 bases map to TRBD2. V lost 6 bases and J lost 5; bases outside the gene matches: 11. CDR1 and CDR2 (germline): MRHNA, SNTAGT. The CDR3 totals 15 residues. The CDR3 nucleotides read TGTGCCAGCAGGAGGGAGGCGGGGGGGGCCAACGAGCAGTACTTC. As protein: CASRREAGGANEQYF.

This clone has only one observation. The rearrangement links TRBV19 to TRBJ2-2, with TRBD1 matching 9 bases. With V trimmed by 7 bases and J by 5 bases, 8 bases remained unmatched. This CDR3 contains 15 residues. Germline-derived CDR1 and CDR2 are LNHDA and SQIVND (reference sequence). CDR3 region: CASKAGTGNTGELFF. The CDR3 DNA is TGTGCCAGTAAGGCCGGGACAGGGAATACCGGGGAGCTGTTTTTT.

The chain is built from TRBV5-1 and TRBJ2-1, with a weak D call TRBD2 (5 bases). The length of the CDR3 is 16 residues. Germline assignment: CDR1 SGHRS and CDR2 YFSETQ. With 0 bases removed from V and 8 bases from J, the gap between germline ends came to 18 bases. CDR3 residues: CASSLALSGAIDEQFF. The CDR3 region has the DNA TGCGCCAGCAGCTTGGCCTTGAGCGGAGCAATCGATGAGCAGTTCTTC.

The chain combines TRBV7-8 with TRBJ1-4; 9 bases are a match to TRBD1. The germline V gene encodes CDR1 SGHVS and CDR2 FQNEAQ. CDR3 length: 20 residues. The ends lost 4 bases at V and 5 bases at J; junction bases unmatched: 20. CDR3 bases: TGTGCCAGCAGCTACTCATCCCGGGACAGGGTTCAGGGGATAAATGAAAAACTGTTTTTT. It encodes CASSYSSRDRVQGINEKLFF.

The genes are TRBV6-5 and TRBJ1-1; D may be TRBD1 (6 bases). The V gene lost 0 bases and the J gene lost 4 bases, with 12 bases spanning the gap. The germline V gene encodes CDR1 MNHEY and CDR2 SVGAGI. CDR3 length: 15 amino acids. Here the CDR3 reads CASSYSGGQGTEAFF. CDR3 sequence (DNA): TGTGCCAGCAGTTACTCGGGGGGGCAGGGCACTGAAGCTTTCTTT.

In its sample, this clone is medium-sized (0.01 to 0.1%). This chain joins TRBV13 and TRBJ1-4, with no clear D. Trimming removed 0 bases at V and 4 bases at J, with 3 bases between. CDR3 size: 13 residues. Germline V gene data show CDR1 as PRHDT and CDR2 as FYEKMQ (reference sequence). CDR3 amino acids: CASSLGSNEKLFF. The CDR3, as DNA: TGTGCCAGCAGCTTAGGGAGTAATGAAAAACTGTTTTTT.

This chain connects TRBV10-3 to TRBJ1-1; TRBD1 agrees at 9 bases. The germline gives CDR1 ENHRY, CDR2 SYGVKD. With 3 bases clipped from V and 4 bases from J, the junction kept 12 bases outside the gene matches. The CDR3 runs 17 residues. The CDR3 DNA is TGTGCCATCAGTGACCCAGGACAGGGGAGGGGAAGCACTGAAGCTTTCTTT. This gives the protein CAISDPGQGRGSTEAFF.

The V gene is TRBV7-9, the J gene TRBJ2-7; D is undetermined. Germline values: CDR1 SEHNR, CDR2 FQNEAQ (reference sequence). Trimming took off 1 base at V and 6 bases at J, with 13 bases between the two ends. This CDR3 has 14 residues. DNA for the CDR3: TGTGCCAGCAGCTTAGAAGTAGCTGTTGGCGAGCAGTACTTC. Encoded protein: CASSLEVAVGEQYF.

The V gene is TRBV7-6, the J gene TRBJ2-5; 8 nucleotides match TRBD2. Losses at the gene ends were 2 bases for V and 4 bases for J; bases not matched to a gene: 6. CDR1 is SGHVS, CDR2 FNYEAQ, per germline. The CDR3 extends over 15 amino acids. The CDR3 is CASSLKAGGGETQYF. In nucleotides, the CDR3 is TGTGCCAGCAGCTTAAAGGCGGGGGGAGGAGAGACCCAGTACTTC.

The genes are TRBV30 and TRBJ2-2, with 13 bases identical to TRBD2. V shed 1 base, J shed 6 bases, and the junction held 2 bases outside the gene matches. CDR1 and CDR2 from the germline V gene are GTSNPN and SVGIG (reference sequence). The CDR3 runs 15 residues. The CDR3 sequence is CAWSATSGGAGELFF. The DNA of the CDR3 is TGTGCCTGGAGTGCAACTAGCGGGGGGGCCGGGGAGCTGTTTTTT.

This clone was recorded a few times. The rearrangement links TRBV2 to TRBJ1-5; D call uncertain. V was pared by 3 bases and J by 6 bases, with 12 bases between. This CDR3 contains 14 residues. From germline, CDR1 is SNHLY and CDR2 FYNNEI. CDR3 DNA: TGTGCCAGCAGTGATGGGAGGGTTACTCAGCCCCAGCATTTT. This sequence encodes CASSDGRVTQPQHF.

This clone was counted once. The gene calls are TRBV10-1 and TRBJ2-1, with D unclear. Germline-derived CDR1 and CDR2 are WNHNN and SYGVQD (reference sequence). This CDR3 contains 13 residues. Trimming took 3 bases from V and 7 from J, leaving 10 bases between them. DNA of the CDR3: TGCGCCAGCAGTGAATTTACGGGTAATGAGCAGTTCTTC. Its protein is CASSEFTGNEQFF.

This chain uses TRBV7-3 with TRBJ2-3; D is unresolved. Between the trimmed V and J ends, which lost 5 bases and 0 bases, there was a span of 9 bases. This CDR3 is built from 14 residues. The V gene's germline CDR1 is SGHTA and CDR2 FQGTGA. The DNA of the CDR3 is TGTGCCAGCAGCCTCGCGTCTAGCACAGATACGCAGTATTTT. This sequence encodes CASSLASSTDTQYF. Complete variable domain (other parts from reference TRBV7-3 and TRBJ2-3): GAGVSQTPSNKVTEKGKYVELRCDPISGHTALYWYRQSLGQGPEFLIYFQGTGAADDSGLPNDRFFAVRPEGSVSTLKIQRTERGDSAVYLCASSLASSTDTQYFGPGTRLTVL.

This rearrangement joins TRBV7-2 to TRBJ1-6; D perhaps matches TRBD1 (5 bases). Looked up from germline, CDR1 is SGHTA and CDR2 is FQGNSA. The CDR3 sequence is 15 residues long. V gave up 6 bases and J gave up 8 bases, with 17 bases separating them. The CDR3 nucleotides are TGTGCCAGCAGATGGGGGAGGGACCGGGATTCACCCCTCCACTTT. Protein product: CASRWGRDRDSPLHF.